The rows below give T cell receptor beta chains drawn from one sample of a study of T cell clones after liver transplantation. The assay was immunoSEQ multiplex PCR, and TCRdb's table has in-frame clones only and misses some. The sample includes 85,000 to 130,000 clones, approximately 78% seen only once; the top ten take about 1%. The sample was CD4+ T cells from blood, taken before liver transplant. These receptors all stem from a human donor who received a liver transplant. CDR3s include the opening cysteine and the closing phenylalanine or tryptophan. The order of the fields is J gene, clone size, D gene, V gene, CDR3 protein, CDR3 DNA. D genes are given only for firm matches. The listing skips clone size in some rows; elsewhere it reads once, few, many or a size class.

j_call: TRBJ2-7; clone_size: .; d_call: .; v_call: TRBV21-1; cdr3_aa: CASSKAGIRAYEQYF; cdr3_nt: TGTGCCAGCAGCAAAGCAGGGATAAGGGCCTACGAGCAGTACTTC
j_call: TRBJ1-1; clone_size: .; d_call: .; v_call: TRBV19; cdr3_aa: CASSIEPNTEAFF; cdr3_nt: TGTGCCAGTAGTATAGAACCGAACACTGAAGCTTTCTTT
j_call: TRBJ2-2; clone_size: .; d_call: .; v_call: TRBV7-3; cdr3_aa: CASSTVRGPGELFF; cdr3_nt: TGTGCCAGCAGCACGGTGCGGGGACCCGGGGAGCTGTTTTTT
j_call: TRBJ2-6; clone_size: .; d_call: .; v_call: TRBV12-5; cdr3_aa: CASSAGANVLTF; cdr3_nt: TGTGCTAGTTCAGCTGGGGCCAACGTCCTGACTTTC
j_call: TRBJ2-3; clone_size: .; d_call: .; v_call: TRBV5-1; cdr3_aa: CASKQQGASDTQYF; cdr3_nt: TGCGCCAGCAAACAACAGGGCGCCTCGGATACGCAGTATTTT
j_call: TRBJ2-1; clone_size: .; d_call: TRBD1; v_call: TRBV15; cdr3_aa: CATSRDWTGSYNEQFF; cdr3_nt: TGTGCCACCAGCAGAGACTGGACAGGCTCCTACAATGAGCAGTTCTTC
j_call: TRBJ2-5; clone_size: .; d_call: TRBD2; v_call: TRBV7-9; cdr3_aa: CASSRGRGETQYF; cdr3_nt: TGTGCCAGCAGCCGTGGGAGGGGAGAGACCCAGTACTTC
j_call: TRBJ1-2; clone_size: .; d_call: .; v_call: TRBV5-1; cdr3_aa: CASSLGRSDGYTF; cdr3_nt: TGCGCCAGCAGCCTGGGACGCTCGGATGGCTACACCTTC
j_call: TRBJ2-5; clone_size: .; d_call: TRBD1; v_call: TRBV7-9; cdr3_aa: CASSGQGETQYF; cdr3_nt: TGTGCCAGCAGCGGACAGGGAGAGACCCAGTACTTC
j_call: TRBJ1-4; clone_size: .; d_call: .; v_call: TRBV6-1; cdr3_aa: CASSPKRGEKLFF; cdr3_nt: TGTGCCAGCAGCCCGAAGAGGGGGGAAAAACTGTTTTTT
j_call: TRBJ1-5; clone_size: .; d_call: .; v_call: TRBV19; cdr3_aa: CASSPGSGGIGQPQHF; cdr3_nt: TGTGCCAGTAGTCCCGGGTCGGGGGGCATTGGTCAGCCCCAGCATTTT
j_call: TRBJ2-7; clone_size: .; d_call: .; v_call: TRBV6-1; cdr3_aa: CASSEGRAQYF; cdr3_nt: TGTGCCAGCAGTGAAGGTCGAGCTCAGTACTTC
j_call: TRBJ2-7; clone_size: once; d_call: .; v_call: TRBV19; cdr3_aa: CASSPQTDGRVEQYF; cdr3_nt: TGTGCCAGTAGTCCGCAGACGGATGGGCGTGTCGAGCAGTACTTC
j_call: TRBJ1-1; clone_size: once; d_call: TRBD1; v_call: TRBV6-5; cdr3_aa: CASSFGTGTLRAFF; cdr3_nt: TGTGCCAGCAGTTTCGGGACAGGAACTCTGCGAGCTTTCTTT
j_call: TRBJ1-2; clone_size: .; d_call: .; v_call: TRBV20-1; cdr3_aa: CSAKQGHGYTF; cdr3_nt: TGCAGTGCTAAACAGGGCCATGGCTACACCTTC
j_call: TRBJ2-1; clone_size: .; d_call: TRBD2; v_call: TRBV5-1; cdr3_aa: CASSPGLADYNEQFF; cdr3_nt: TGCGCCAGCAGCCCGGGACTAGCGGACTACAATGAGCAGTTCTTC
j_call: TRBJ2-3; clone_size: .; d_call: .; v_call: TRBV5-1; cdr3_aa: CASSLTGGRDTQYF; cdr3_nt: TGCGCCAGCAGCTTGACCGGGGGCAGAGATACGCAGTATTTT